This record looks at one T cell receptor (beta chain) sequence and its context. The repertoire was sequenced with immunoSEQ multiplex PCR; TCRdb's copy has only in-frame clones and lacks some. This sample yields around 120,000 clones, of which 85% to 90% are seen a single time; more than 1.5% belongs to the top ten. This CDR3 has 14 residues. The V and J ends lost 5 bases and 5 bases respectively, with 13 bases between them. Germline V gene lookup returns CDR1 KGHSH and CDR2 LQKENI. This sample is part of a study of PD-L1 blockade in urothelial cancer. The time point was: peripheral blood 6 weeks after treatment start.

The sequencing used PBMCs, collected around atezolizumab (anti-PD-L1) treatment. The J gene is TRBJ1-5, the V gene TRBV18, with a tentative D call TRBD1 (6 bases). The receptor's source is a man aged 55 to 70 with urothelial cancer. CDR3 in DNA: TGTGCCAGCTCAAAAGGGGGGGCTGATCAGCCCCAGCATTTT. Protein product: CASSKGGADQPQHF.